This T cell receptor beta chain was captured by sequencing in a study of T-cell reconstitution after alpha-beta-depleted transplantation in children. Study-level points and caveats: About two months after transplant, alpha-beta T cells reportedly came from several hundred expanded graft clones. One year after transplant, T-cell counts and diversity came mostly from newly produced T cells. After transplant, high TCRbeta diversity at day 60 in some patients arose from surviving recipient T cells and thymic progenitors.

Points on this clonotype: The antigen is unknown. This sequence may be a read error, since a much larger clone differs from it by one base. Given the absence of the conserved phenylalanine or tryptophan at the CDR3 end, a read error is likely.

This CDR3 is 15 amino acids long. V lost 0 bases and J 0 bases, leaving 6 bases between the germline ends. CDR1 and CDR2 from the germline V gene are LGHDT and YNNKEL (reference sequence). Unique molecular identifiers tagged the TCRbeta library. TCRdb analysed the PCR reads with MiXCR anew, one entry per CDR3 protein. The sample holds roughly 100,000 distinct CDR3 sequences; 7% to 8% are singletons and the top ten take over 15%. The J gene is TRBJ1-3, the V gene TRBV3-1; D not certain. The source was PBMCs, collected before TCRalphabeta/CD19-depleted stem cell transplant. This sequence was found in a boy between 2 and 15 years old with acute lymphoblastic leukemia, due to receive a stem cell transplant. The CDR3, as DNA: TGTGCCAGCAGCCAAGACGCTTCCTCTGGAAACACCATATATTGT. It codes for CASSQDASSGNTIYC.